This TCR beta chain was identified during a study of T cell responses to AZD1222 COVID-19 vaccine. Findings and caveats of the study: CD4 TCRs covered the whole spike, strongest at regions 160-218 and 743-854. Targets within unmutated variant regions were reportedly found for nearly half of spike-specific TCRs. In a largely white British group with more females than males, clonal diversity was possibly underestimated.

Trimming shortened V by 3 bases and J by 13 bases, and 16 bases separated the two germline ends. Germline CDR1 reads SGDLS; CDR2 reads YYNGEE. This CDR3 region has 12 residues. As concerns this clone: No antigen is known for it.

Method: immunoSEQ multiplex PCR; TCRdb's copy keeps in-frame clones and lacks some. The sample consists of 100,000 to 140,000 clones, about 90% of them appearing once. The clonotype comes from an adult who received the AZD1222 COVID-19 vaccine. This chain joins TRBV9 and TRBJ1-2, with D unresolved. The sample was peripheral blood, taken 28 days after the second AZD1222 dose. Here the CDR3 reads CASSALGGAGTF. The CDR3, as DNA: TGTGCCAGCAGCGCACTGGGAGGCGCCGGCACCTTC.